The 8 T cell receptor beta chains given below trace back to one sample, sequenced in a study of monozygotic twins with inflammatory bowel disease. TCRdb re-called the 5' RACE reads and shows each CDR3 protein once, DNA omitted. The sample data list more than 350,000 distinct CDR3 sequences. Material: blood. The receptor set was obtained from a human donor with ulcerative colitis or Crohn's disease, or a healthy co-twin of an affected twin (not recorded which).

The V and J genes are TRBV7-9 and TRBJ2-7; there is no DNA to check the TCRdb D call of TRBD1. Germline loops: CDR1 SEHNR, CDR2 FQNEAQ (reference sequence). This CDR3 has 16 amino acids. CDR3 region: CASSRGHGQGVYEQYF.

The J gene is TRBJ1-6, the V gene TRBV3-1; with no DNA, the TCRdb D assignment of TRBD1 cannot be verified. Germline CDR1 and CDR2: LGHDT and YNNKEL (reference sequence). The CDR3 extends over 15 amino acids. CDR3 amino acids: CASSQVGRSNSPLHF.

This chain joins TRBV20-1 and TRBJ1-5; TCRdb selects TRBD1, and the lack of DNA leaves this call unchecked. CDR1 and CDR2 (germline): DFQATT, SNEGSKA (reference sequence). This CDR3 spans 14 amino acids. The CDR3 spells CSAQTGSSNQPQHF.

The chain is built from TRBV12-3 or TRBV12-4 and TRBJ2-6; TCRdb lists TRBD1, though no DNA is available to test this call. CDR3 length: 19 amino acids. CDR3 in amino acids: CASSPGRGQRSSGANVLTF.

The rearrangement uses TRBV12-3 or TRBV12-4 and TRBJ2-3; lacking DNA, the TRBD1 call made by TCRdb goes unchecked. The CDR3 runs 15 residues. The CDR3 region is CASSRDRGITDTQYF.

V and J are TRBV5-1 and TRBJ2-3. The germline CDR1 and CDR2 sequences are SGHRS and YFSETQ. CDR3 length: 14 residues. CDR3: CASSFAESTDTQYF.

V usage is TRBV18 and J usage is TRBJ2-3; TCRdb proposes TRBD1, but this gene call is untestable without DNA. The length of the CDR3 is 16 residues. The germline V gene encodes CDR1 KGHSH and CDR2 LQKENI. CDR3 region: CASSQGTPSGTDTQYF.

The chain links TRBV20-1 to TRBJ2-1; as DNA is missing, the TRBD1 call by TCRdb cannot be tested. Germline-derived CDR1 and CDR2 are DFQATT and SNEGSKA (reference sequence). CDR3 length: 15 amino acids. CDR3 sequence: CSATPPVRSYNEQFF.